This record concerns one T cell receptor beta chain sequence. These data are taken from a study of blood T cells in healthy people across ages. The CDR3 contains 15 residues. Germline loops: CDR1 LGHDT, CDR2 YNNKEL (reference sequence). Deletions cut 4 bases from V and 2 bases from J, with 14 bases between. Extraction yielded at least 6 micrograms of total RNA per sample. The second PCR ran roughly 6 to 11 cycles with a sample-barcoded 5' primer and J-beta primers. TCRdb re-derived calls from the 5' RACE reads in MiXCR, one entry per CDR3 protein. The sample holds about 1.6 million distinct CDR3 sequences, about 31% seen once.

V gene TRBV3-1 combines with J gene TRBJ1-1; maybe TRBD1 (6 bases). Sequencing was performed on blood. This TCR was sampled from a woman in her twenties or thirties in good health. The CDR3 here is CASSRRTDTNTEAFF. In nucleotides, the CDR3 is TGTGCCAGCAGCCGAAGGACAGATACCAACACTGAAGCTTTCTTT. The full variable domain, its missing parts supplied by reference TRBV3-1 and TRBJ1-1, is DTAVSQTPKYLVTQMGNDKSIKCEQNLGHDTMYWYKQDSKKFLKIMFSYNNKELIINETVPNRFSPKSPDKAHLNLHINSLELGDSAVYFCASSRRTDTNTEAFFGQGTRLTVV.